These 21 T cell receptor beta chains were all obtained from the same sample, sequenced in a study of blood T cell repertoires in COVID-19. Sequenced by immunoSEQ multiplex PCR; TCRdb stores in-frame clones only, minus some. The repertoire has 250,000 or so clones, around 90% of them found once; the top ten carry 2.5% to 3.5%. The specimen was PBMCs or T cells enriched from blood (not recorded which). These receptors all stem from a woman between 40 and 55 years old who had been exposed to COVID-19.

Here the CDR3 reads CSVGQGGSLNTEAFF. The CDR3 region has the DNA TGCAGCGTAGGACAGGGGGGAAGTTTGAACACTGAAGCTTTCTTT. The chain employs TRBV29-1 and TRBJ1-1; 10 bases fit TRBD1. CDR3 length: 15 residues. In germline, CDR1 is SQVTM, CDR2 ANQGSEA. V shed 6 bases and J 0 bases; nucleotides not matched to a gene: 7.

J is TRBJ1-1 and V is TRBV10-2; tentative D call: TRBD1 (5 bases). Per germline, CDR1 WSHSY and CDR2 SAAADI. CDR3 size: 15 residues. Trimming removed 2 bases from V and 2 bases from J, with 12 bases in between. The CDR3 spells CASSEVGRANTEAFF. The CDR3 DNA reads TGCGCCAGCAGTGAGGTAGGCAGGGCTAACACTGAAGCTTTCTTT.

This chain joins TRBV11-3 and TRBJ2-1; D is unclear. From germline, CDR1 is SGHNT and CDR2 YENEEA. This CDR3 region has 16 residues. V lost 0 bases and J 5 bases, leaving 14 bases between the germline ends. The CDR3 DNA reads as TGTGCCAGCAGCTTAGATCTAGTAGGAATTAACAATGAGCAGTTCTTC. It specifies CASSLDLVGINNEQFF.

This sequence joins TRBV27 and TRBJ1-4; D not certain. The CDR3 length is 16 residues. Germline CDR1 reads MNHEY; CDR2 reads SMNVEV (reference sequence). V lost 5 bases to trimming and J lost 0 bases, with 13 bases between them. In DNA form, the CDR3 reads TGTGCCAGCAGTCCCCTAGGAGGTCCAACTAATGAAAAACTGTTTTTT. Its translation is CASSPLGGPTNEKLFF.

The chain is built from TRBV10-3 and TRBJ2-5, with 12 bases fitting TRBD2. CDR1 and CDR2 (germline): ENHRY, SYGVKD. The CDR3 consists of 15 residues. V shed 6 bases, J shed 5 bases, and the junction held 7 bases outside the gene matches. The CDR3 region is CAISRTSGEGETQYF. The CDR3 DNA reads as TGTGCCATCAGCAGGACTAGCGGGGAAGGGGAGACCCAGTACTTC.

The V and J genes are TRBV16 and TRBJ1-1; D gene uncertain. V was clipped by 0 bases and J by 3 bases, with 8 bases between them. The CDR3 loop spans 14 amino acids. Germline loops: CDR1 KGHSY, CDR2 FQNENV. Here the CDR3 DNA reads TGTGCCAGCAGCCAATCTTGGGAGTACACTGAAGCTTTCTTT. Amino acids: CASSQSWEYTEAFF.

This clone occurred once. The chain is built from TRBV5-1 and TRBJ1-5; D might be TRBD1 (6 bases). CDR1 and CDR2 from the germline V gene are SGHRS and YFSETQ. The V and J ends lost 4 bases and 5 bases respectively, with 19 bases between them. This CDR3 is 16 amino acids long. In DNA, the CDR3 is TGCGCCAGCAGCATCCAAACAGGGATAGGAGATCAGCCCCAGCATTTT. Its protein is CASSIQTGIGDQPQHF.

This chain joins TRBV4-3 and TRBJ1-2; 7 bases fit TRBD1. Germline values: CDR1 LGHNA, CDR2 YSLEER. The CDR3 covers 16 residues. V lost 1 base and J lost 4; bases outside the gene matches: 9. As DNA, the CDR3 is TGCGCCAGCAGCCAAGCTAATACAGGGGTGGGCTATGGCTACACCTTC. This encodes CASSQANTGVGYGYTF.

The V and J genes are TRBV7-3 and TRBJ1-1; no definite D call. CDR3 length: 13 residues. In germline, CDR1 is SGHTA, CDR2 FQGTGA. The V end was cut by 8 bases, the J end by 4 bases, with 14 bases between. The CDR3 nucleotides read TGTGCCAGCGGTCGTGCGGGGTTCACTGAAGCTTTCTTT. Translating gives CASGRAGFTEAFF. The full variable domain, in which reference TRBV7-3 and TRBJ1-1 provide the parts outside the CDR3, is GAGVSQTPSNKVTEKGKYVELRCDPISGHTALYWYRQSLGQGPEFLIYFQGTGAADDSGLPNDRFFAVRPEGSVSTLKIQRTERGDSAVYLCASGRAGFTEAFFGQGTRLTVV.

J is TRBJ1-2 and V is TRBV28, with 8 bases fitting TRBD1. CDR3 size: 16 residues. Unmatched junction bases numbered 7, after V lost 3 bases and J lost 1 base. CDR1 is MDHEN and CDR2 is SYDVKM in the germline V gene. CDR3 amino acids: CASSLTRQGLNYGYTF. CDR3 nucleotides: TGTGCCAGCAGTTTGACCCGACAGGGGCTTAACTATGGCTACACCTTC.

This clone was counted a single time. The chain has TRBV28 and TRBJ1-3; maybe TRBD1 (5 bases). The CDR3 totals 14 residues. CDR1 MDHEN and CDR2 SYDVKM come from the germline V gene. Trimming stripped 5 bases from V and 2 bases from J, with 10 bases between. Written as DNA, the CDR3 is TGTGCCAGCAGTCACCCCAGGGCTGGAAACACCATATATTTT. It codes for CASSHPRAGNTIYF.

The chain recombines TRBV6-5 with TRBJ1-5, with 9 bases matching TRBD1. This CDR3 region has 14 residues. Germline-derived CDR1 and CDR2 are MNHEY and SVGAGI. J was trimmed by 6 bases and V by 7 bases; bases with no gene match: 7. The CDR3 sequence is CASKSTGGSQPQHF. CDR3 in DNA: TGTGCCAGCAAGTCGACAGGGGGTAGTCAGCCCCAGCATTTT.

This chain joins TRBV7-8 and TRBJ2-7; D may be TRBD2 (5 bases). Between the trimmed V and J ends, which lost 5 bases and 6 bases, there was a span of 20 bases. Germline CDR1 reads SGHVS; CDR2 reads FQNEAQ. This CDR3 comprises 15 residues. In DNA form, the CDR3 reads TGTGCCAGCAGCCCCTCGCGGGTCCAGGCGGTCGAGCAGTACGTC. It yields the protein CASSPSRVQAVEQYV.

The chain uses TRBV3-1 (or the pseudogene TRBV3-2) and TRBJ2-1; 13 bases map to TRBD2. The CDR3 spans 16 residues. V shed 4 bases, J shed 7 bases, and the junction held 7 bases outside the gene matches. CDR1 LGHDT and CDR2 YNNKEL come from the germline V gene (reference sequence). The CDR3 coding sequence is TGTGCCAGCAGCCCGGGACTAGCGGGAATGGATAATGAGCAGTTCTTC. Residues: CASSPGLAGMDNEQFF.

The chain carries TRBV28 and TRBJ1-5; no clear D gene. The CDR3 extends over 15 amino acids. The V gene's germline CDR1 is MDHEN and CDR2 SYDVKM. Trimming cost V 6 bases and J 2 bases, with 14 bases left between them. The CDR3 coding sequence is TGTGCCAGCAGACGAACTGTAAGTCGCAATCAGCCCCAGCATTTT. It encodes CASRRTVSRNQPQHF. The full variable domain, in which reference TRBV28 and TRBJ1-5 provide the parts outside the CDR3, is DVKVTQSSRYLVKRTGEKVFLECVQDMDHENMFWYRQDPGLGLRLIYFSYDVKMKEKGDIPEGYSVSREKKERFSLILESASTNQTSMYLCASRRTVSRNQPQHFGDGTRLSIL.

Remarks on this clone: The sample carries other DNA sequences with the same CDR3. This chain uses TRBV5-1 with TRBJ2-3; TRBD2 matches at 12 bases. Germline lookup yields CDR1 SGHRS and CDR2 YFSETQ. CDR3 length: 16 amino acids. V was clipped by 4 bases and J by 3 bases; unmatched bases: 6. Written as DNA, the CDR3 is TGCGCCAGCAGCCCAACACTAGCGGGGGGAACAGATACGCAGTATTTT. Translating gives CASSPTLAGGTDTQYF.

The chain employs TRBV4-1 and TRBJ2-3; maybe TRBD2 (6 bases). Trimming cost V 0 bases and J 2 bases, with 12 bases left between them. This CDR3 has 16 residues. Germline V CDR1 and CDR2: MGHRA, YSYEKL. CDR3 nucleotide sequence: TGCGCCAGCAGCCAAGACGGCGGGGCGTCCACAGATACGCAGTATTTT. Encoded protein: CASSQDGGASTDTQYF.

The chain is built from TRBV19 and TRBJ1-3; 7 bases map to TRBD1. The V and J ends lost 7 bases and 5 bases, in that order; junction bases with no gene match: 8. This CDR3 comprises 14 residues. CDR1 is LNHDA, CDR2 SQIVND, per germline (reference sequence). The CDR3 region is CASKETGSRNTIYF. In DNA form, the CDR3 reads TGTGCCAGTAAGGAGACAGGGAGTAGAAACACCATATATTTT. The full variable domain, rest sourced from reference TRBV19 and TRBJ1-3, is DGGITQSPKYLFRKEGQNVTLSCEQNLNHDAMYWYRQDPGQGLRLIYYSQIVNDFQKGDIAEGYSVSREKKESFPLTVTSAQKNPTAFYLCASKETGSRNTIYFGEGSWLTVV.

This chain uses TRBV3-1 (or the pseudogene TRBV3-2) with TRBJ2-7; the match to TRBD1 covers 7 bases. The trim removed 4 bases at V and 4 bases at J, leaving 4 bases unmatched. Per germline, CDR1 LGHDT and CDR2 YNNKEL (reference sequence). The CDR3 has 13 residues. The CDR3 sequence is CASSRQGSYEQYV. The CDR3 DNA is TGTGCCAGCAGCCGACAGGGTTCATACGAGCAGTACGTC.

This chain uses TRBV5-1 with TRBJ2-1, with D perhaps TRBD1 (5 bases). Germline loops: CDR1 SGHRS, CDR2 YFSETQ. The CDR3 is 16 residues long. Trimming removed 1 base at V and 0 bases at J, with 11 bases between. The CDR3 DNA reads TGCGCCAGCAGCTTGAGGGGAAGGGGCTCCTACAATGAGCAGTTCTTC. Translated: CASSLRGRGSYNEQFF.

The rearrangement uses TRBV28 and TRBJ2-4; D might be TRBD2 (6 bases). The CDR3 is 17 amino acids. Germline values: CDR1 MDHEN, CDR2 SYDVKM. V dropped 5 bases and J dropped 7 bases, with 24 bases sitting between them. In DNA form, the CDR3 reads TGTGCCAGCAGTGTGTCTGTTAGGGAGGTGGTATCGAACATTCAGTACTTC. This translates into CASSVSVREVVSNIQYF.